One and the same sample provided the 14 T cell receptor beta chains below, sequenced in a study of CD8 T cell repertoires and HIV-1 epitope variants. Their recognized antigens are unknown. Profiled with immunoSEQ multiplex PCR; TCRdb holds only in-frame clones, not every one. The sample contains 4,000 to 6,000 clones, about three fifths of which appear only once. Sequencing used cultured CD8+ T cells derived from PBMCs. These receptors came from a male donor with HIV.

The chain joins TRBV28 to TRBJ2-1; a weak D match, TRBD2 (5 bases). V was shortened by 5 bases and J by 5 bases, with 16 bases between the two germline ends. CDR3 length: 15 residues. Per germline, CDR1 MDHEN and CDR2 SYDVKM. The CDR3 is CASSPPLEADNEQFF. The CDR3 DNA reads TGTGCCAGCAGTCCCCCGCTGGAAGCGGACAATGAGCAGTTCTTC.

The CDR3: CAILNPGSSYEQYF. The CDR3 nucleotides read TGTGCCATCCTCAATCCCGGGTCGTCCTACGAGCAGTACTTC. This rearrangement joins TRBV2 to TRBJ2-7, with unresolved D. The CDR3 contains 14 residues. The ends were cut back, 10 bases at V and 1 base at J, with 17 bases in the middle. CDR1 and CDR2 from the germline V gene are SNHLY and FYNNEI.

The chain couples TRBV11-2 to TRBJ2-7; D may be TRBD1 or TRBD2 (6 bases each). The CDR3 length is 15 residues. V was shortened by 1 base and J by 5 bases, with 15 bases between the two germline ends. Germline V CDR1 and CDR2: SGHAT, FQNNGV. CDR3 in amino acids: CASSLGWGAIDEQYF. For the CDR3, the DNA is TGTGCCAGCAGCTTAGGATGGGGGGCGATCGACGAGCAGTACTTC. The full variable domain, rest sourced from reference TRBV11-2 and TRBJ2-7, is EAGVAQSPRYKIIEKRQSVAFWCNPISGHATLYWYQQILGQGPKLLIQFQNNGVVDDSQLPKDRFSAERLKGVDSTLKIQPAKLEDSAVYLCASSLGWGAIDEQYFGPGTRLTVT.

This clone showed up just a few times. The chain recombines TRBV5-6 with TRBJ2-1, with TRBD2 as a possible D gene (6 bases). CDR1 and CDR2 from the germline V gene are SGHDT and YYEEEE. V was cut by 0 bases and J by 4 bases, with 17 bases left in between. This CDR3 comprises 17 residues. DNA for the CDR3: TGTGCCAGCAGCTTGGGAGGAGGTAGCGGACCGTACAATGAGCAGTTCTTC. Translating it yields CASSLGGGSGPYNEQFF. Combining the CDR3 with reference TRBV5-6 and TRBJ2-1 gives the whole variable domain DAGVTQSPTHLIKTRGQQVTLRCSPKSGHDTVSWYQQALGQGPQFIFQYYEEEERQRGNFPDRFSGHQFPNYSSELNVNALLLGDSALYLCASSLGGGSGPYNEQFFGPGTRLTVL.

The rearrangement links TRBV7-8 to TRBJ2-3, with 10 bases aligning to TRBD1. Unmatched junction bases numbered 7, after V lost 5 bases and J lost 2 bases. Germline V gene lookup returns CDR1 SGHVS and CDR2 FQNEAQ. The CDR3 totals 16 residues. DNA of the CDR3: TGTGCCAGCAGCCCCTATGGGACAGGGGACACAGATACGCAGTATTTT. Its protein product is CASSPYGTGDTDTQYF.

V gene TRBV28 combines with J gene TRBJ2-7; 9 bases fit TRBD1. This CDR3 is built from 16 residues. The J segment lost 3 bases and the V segment lost 6 bases, leaving 12 bases of the junction unmatched. Per germline, CDR1 MDHEN and CDR2 SYDVKM. CDR3 residues: CASSVGVEDRGYEQYF. CDR3 in DNA: TGTGCCAGCAGCGTAGGAGTAGAGGACAGGGGCTACGAGCAGTACTTC.

This clone was seen only once. The rearrangement joins TRBV29-1 to TRBJ2-7, with a tentative D call TRBD1 (5 bases). Germline V gene lookup returns CDR1 SQVTM and CDR2 ANQGSEA. The V end lost 4 bases, the J end lost 3 bases, and 13 bases lay between the germline ends. The CDR3 spans 13 residues. This CDR3 reads CSVVGDSYYEQYF. Written as DNA, the CDR3 is TGCAGCGTTGTTGGTGACAGTTACTACGAGCAGTACTTC.

This clone was seen only a few times. The chain recombines TRBV9 with TRBJ2-7, with a possible D match to TRBD2 (5 bases). V was shortened by 0 bases and J by 3 bases, with 10 bases between the two germline ends. The CDR3 is 14 amino acids. Germline lookup yields CDR1 SGDLS and CDR2 YYNGEE. The CDR3, as DNA: TGTGCCAGCAGCGTAGGTAGCGAAAGCTACGAGCAGTACTTC. It translates to CASSVGSESYEQYF.

The chain is built from TRBV19 and TRBJ1-2; no firm D call. Between the trimmed V and J ends, which lost 3 bases and 8 bases, there was a span of 13 bases. Germline lookup yields CDR1 LNHDA and CDR2 SQIVND (reference sequence). This CDR3 contains 13 residues. As DNA, the CDR3 is TGTGCCAGTAGTATCGAGGAGGTGGGCGGCTACACCTTC. It translates to CASSIEEVGGYTF.

This chain uses TRBV18 with TRBJ1-2; 7 positions match TRBD1. The CDR3 loop spans 17 amino acids. CDR1 is KGHSH, CDR2 LQKENI, per germline. Unmatched junction bases numbered 16, after V lost 3 bases and J lost 6 bases. The CDR3: CASSPKKTTGDIDGYTF. The CDR3 coding sequence is TGTGCCAGCTCACCCAAAAAAACAACAGGGGATATTGATGGCTACACCTTC.

The chain recombines TRBV19 with TRBJ2-7; 7 nucleotides line up with TRBD1. The CDR3 covers 15 residues. Germline trimming cut 6 bases from V and 0 bases from J; bases unmatched to any gene: 8. Germline V gives CDR1 LNHDA, CDR2 SQIVND (reference sequence). DNA for the CDR3: TGTGCCAGTAGCCAAGGGACAGCAAGCTCCTACGAGCAGTACTTC. This gives the protein CASSQGTASSYEQYF.

The CDR3 reads CASTPLGETQETQYF. In DNA, the CDR3 is TGTGCCAGCACCCCCTTGGGGGAAACGCAAGAGACCCAGTACTTC. This chain joins TRBV28 and TRBJ2-5; D may match TRBD1 or TRBD2 (5 bases each). The CDR3 loop spans 15 amino acids. Germline values: CDR1 MDHEN, CDR2 SYDVKM. Trimming cost V 7 bases and J 2 bases, with 17 bases left between them. Drawing the rest from reference TRBV28 and TRBJ2-5, the complete variable domain is DVKVTQSSRYLVKRTGEKVFLECVQDMDHENMFWYRQDPGLGLRLIYFSYDVKMKEKGDIPEGYSVSREKKERFSLILESASTNQTSMYLCASTPLGETQETQYFGPGTRLLVL.

The sample holds one count of this clone. The V gene is TRBV9, the J gene TRBJ1-2; D may be TRBD1 (5 bases). V gave up 3 bases and J gave up 11 bases, with 20 bases separating them. Germline V gene lookup returns CDR1 SGDLS and CDR2 YYNGEE. The CDR3 sequence is 14 residues long. The CDR3 sequence is CASSAGGEGLGYTF. CDR3 DNA: TGTGCCAGCAGCGCCGGGGGTGAAGGTTTAGGGTACACCTTC.

To note about this clone: This CDR3 is also generated by other DNA sequences in the sample. The chain has TRBV19 and TRBJ1-2; maybe TRBD1 (5 bases). Germline assignment: CDR1 LNHDA and CDR2 SQIVND (reference sequence). The CDR3 contains 14 residues. V shed 4 bases and J shed 0 bases, with 9 bases lying between them. CDR3 sequence: CASSTSRANYGYTF. CDR3 sequence (DNA): TGTGCCAGTAGTACCTCCAGGGCTAACTATGGCTACACCTTC.